This T cell receptor (beta chain) was sequenced for a study of shared clonotypes between healthy human individuals. Findings and limits, study-wide: Although depth was large, rarefaction showed that sequencing of the sorted subsets was incomplete. The expectation was that sequencing depth would affect clonotype sharing among donors.

Each sorted subset replicate got 200 ng genomic DNA, roughly 27,000 genomes. The method was immunoSEQ multiplex PCR; TCRdb's version includes in-frame clones alone and lacks a portion of them. This table has around 620,000 clones, roughly 95% appearing once. Naive CD8 cells were CD45RO-negative, positively selected for CCR7, excluding terminally differentiated effector memory CD45RA+ cells. Healthy adults negative for HIV, lacking recent acute infections or vaccinations, served as donors. In its sample, this clone was seen once. Its antigen is not known. Material for sequencing was naive CD8+ T cells sorted from blood. The TCR sequence derives from a woman under 40 in good health.

The CDR3 loop reads CAINSPRQDTQYF. CDR3 sequence (DNA): TGTGCCATCAACTCCCCCCGCCAAGATACGCAGTATTTT. This sequence joins TRBV10-3 and TRBJ2-3; D unclear. Trimming removed 7 bases at V and 5 bases at J, with 13 bases between. CDR3 length: 13 amino acids. The germline gives CDR1 ENHRY, CDR2 SYGVKD.